The present T cell receptor (beta chain) was sequenced within a study of T-cell memory formation after mild COVID-19. TCRdb used MiXCR to reprocess the 5' RACE reads, holding one entry per CDR3 protein. The table has approximately 270,000 distinct CDR3 sequences, 15% to 20% seen once. This clonotype was seen many times. Its antigen remains unknown. Study-level results: That cross-reactive memory joined was suggested by some responding clones appearing in pre-infection memory.

Sequencing was performed on PBMCs or a T cell subset sorted from them (not recorded which). The TCR originated in a man younger than 30 who had mild COVID-19 (a few samples of this study predate the infection). Cell type and time point are not known.

The CDR3 nucleotides are TGCGCCAGCAGACTGGGCGGGGCGAGTACAGATACGCAGTATTTT. As protein: CASRLGGASTDTQYF. The chain carries TRBV4-3 and TRBJ2-3, with D possibly matching TRBD2 (6 bases). There are 15 residues in the CDR3. Trimming shortened V by 6 bases and J by 3 bases, and 16 bases separated the two germline ends. Germline V CDR1 and CDR2: LGHNA, YSLEER.